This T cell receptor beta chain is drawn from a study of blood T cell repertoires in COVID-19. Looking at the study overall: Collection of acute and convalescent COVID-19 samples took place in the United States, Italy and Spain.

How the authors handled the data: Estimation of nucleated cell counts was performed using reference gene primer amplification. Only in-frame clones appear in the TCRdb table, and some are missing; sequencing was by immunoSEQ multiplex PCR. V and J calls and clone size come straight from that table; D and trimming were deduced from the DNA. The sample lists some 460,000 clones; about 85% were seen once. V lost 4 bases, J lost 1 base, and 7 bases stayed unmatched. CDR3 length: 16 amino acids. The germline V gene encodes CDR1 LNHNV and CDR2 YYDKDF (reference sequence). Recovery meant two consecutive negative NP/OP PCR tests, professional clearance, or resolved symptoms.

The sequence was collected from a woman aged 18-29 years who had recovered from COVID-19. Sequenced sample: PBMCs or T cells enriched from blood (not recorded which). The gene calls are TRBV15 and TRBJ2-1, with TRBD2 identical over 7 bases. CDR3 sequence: CATSKTAGVSYNEQFF. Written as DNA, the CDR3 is TGTGCCACCAGCAAAACGGCGGGGGTATCCTACAATGAGCAGTTCTTC.